Following are 8 T cell receptor beta chains from one sample sequenced in a study of T cells in Graves' hyperthyroidism and ophthalmopathy. It was RNA transcripts that yielded the amplified TCR beta CDR3 regions. TCR CDR3 underwent first-round RT-PCR with the HTBI primer set. MiXCR, applied by TCRdb to the multiplex PCR reads, yields one record per CDR3 protein. Of under 650,000 distinct CDR3 sequences in the sample, around 15% were seen once. Sequenced input: blood. These receptors were collected from a woman in her twenties or thirties with Graves' hyperthyroidism.

Ten or more counts support this clonotype. This chain joins TRBV11-2 and TRBJ2-7; TRBD2 agrees at 7 bases. The length of the CDR3 is 13 residues. The germline gives CDR1 SGHAT, CDR2 FQNNGV. The junction had 6 bases not matched to a gene; V was cut back by 5 bases and J by 5 bases. DNA for the CDR3: TGTGCCAGCAGCCCGGGACTACGGGACGAGCAGTACTTC. Its protein product is CASSPGLRDEQYF.

To note about this clonotype: This may be a read error, as it is one base from a much larger clone. The chain is built from TRBV5-1 and TRBJ2-1, with 13 bases fitting TRBD2. Germline V gene data show CDR1 as SGHRS and CDR2 as YFSETQ. The trim removed 9 bases at V and 8 bases at J, leaving 23 bases unmatched. This CDR3 has 19 amino acids. The CDR3 is CANSPGLAGVPFDLHEQFF. DNA for the CDR3: TGCGCCAACTCCCCCGGACTAGCGGGAGTCCCGTTTGATCTCCATGAGCAGTTCTTC.

The gene calls are TRBV4-2 and TRBJ2-7; 7 nucleotides align to TRBD1. Germline assignment: CDR1 LGHNA and CDR2 YNFKEQ. V was pared by 1 base and J by 0 bases, with 3 bases of the junction left unmatched. There are 15 residues in the CDR3. CDR3 bases: TGTGCCAGCAGCCAAGGCCGGGACAGCTCCTACGAGCAGTACTTC. Translated: CASSQGRDSSYEQYF.

This clonotype was detected many times. This chain uses TRBV20-1 with TRBJ2-1, with 11 bases aligning to TRBD2. Germline CDR1 and CDR2: DFQATT and SNEGSKA (reference sequence). The CDR3 extends over 16 amino acids. V dropped 5 bases and J dropped 5; count of bases not matched to a gene: 11. The CDR3 nucleotides are TGCAGTGCTCCCCCTGCCGGGACTAGCGGAAACAATGAGCAGTTCTTC. This translates into CSAPPAGTSGNNEQFF.

The V and J genes are TRBV18 and TRBJ2-2; TRBD1 might be the D (5 bases). Germline CDR1 reads KGHSH; CDR2 reads LQKENI. The CDR3 sequence is 17 residues long. V lost 1 base and J lost 0, with 12 bases in between. CDR3 in DNA: TGTGCCAGCTCACCACAGGACACCCGCGCGAACACCGGGGAGCTGTTTTTT. This sequence encodes CASSPQDTRANTGELFF.

The chain recombines TRBV25-1 with TRBJ2-5; TRBD1 might be the D (5 bases). Trimming removed 5 bases at V and 5 bases at J, with 18 bases between. Germline V gene data show CDR1 as MGHDK and CDR2 as SYGVNS. This CDR3 contains 15 residues. As DNA, the CDR3 is TGTGCCAGCAGTATGGACACACCAATGGGGGAGACCCAGTACTTC. Its translation: CASSMDTPMGETQYF. The full variable domain, with the rest looked up from reference TRBV25-1 and TRBJ2-5, is EADIYQTPRYLVIGTGKKITLECSQTMGHDKMYWYQQDPGMELHLIHYSYGVNSTEKGDLSSESTVSRIRTEHFPLTLESARPSHTSQYLCASSMDTPMGETQYFGPGTRLLVL.

This chain uses TRBV28 with TRBJ2-5; 11 bases are a match to TRBD2. Germline trimming cut 4 bases from V and 7 bases from J; bases unmatched to any gene: 11. Germline lookup yields CDR1 MDHEN and CDR2 SYDVKM. The CDR3 has 16 amino acids. The CDR3 DNA reads TGTGCCAGCAGTTCCACTAGCGGGAGCCACAGAGGGACCCAGTACTTC. Translation gives CASSSTSGSHRGTQYF.

This clonotype has ten or more counts. The chain carries TRBV12-3 or TRBV12-4 and TRBJ2-3; 15 bases line up with TRBD2. V was pared by 0 bases and J by 8 bases, with 18 bases of the junction left unmatched. The CDR3 covers 21 residues. CDR3: CASSLAGTSGRFGDRRGTQYF. DNA of the CDR3: TGTGCCAGCAGTTTAGCCGGGACTAGCGGGAGGTTTGGGGACCGGCGGGGTACGCAGTATTTT.